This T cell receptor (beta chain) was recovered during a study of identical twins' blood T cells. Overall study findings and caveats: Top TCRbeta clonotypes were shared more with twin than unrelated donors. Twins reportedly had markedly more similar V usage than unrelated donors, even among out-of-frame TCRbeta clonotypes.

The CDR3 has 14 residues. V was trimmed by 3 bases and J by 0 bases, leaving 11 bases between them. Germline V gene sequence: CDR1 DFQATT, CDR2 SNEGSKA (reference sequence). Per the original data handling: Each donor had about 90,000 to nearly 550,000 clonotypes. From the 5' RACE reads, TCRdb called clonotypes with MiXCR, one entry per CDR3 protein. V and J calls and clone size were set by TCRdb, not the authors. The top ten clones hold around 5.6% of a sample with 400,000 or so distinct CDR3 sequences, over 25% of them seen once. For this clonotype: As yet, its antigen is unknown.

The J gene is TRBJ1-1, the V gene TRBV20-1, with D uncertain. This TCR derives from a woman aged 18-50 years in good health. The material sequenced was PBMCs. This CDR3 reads CSASRASMNTEAFF. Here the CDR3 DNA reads TGCAGTGCTAGTCGTGCCTCGATGAACACTGAAGCTTTCTTT.